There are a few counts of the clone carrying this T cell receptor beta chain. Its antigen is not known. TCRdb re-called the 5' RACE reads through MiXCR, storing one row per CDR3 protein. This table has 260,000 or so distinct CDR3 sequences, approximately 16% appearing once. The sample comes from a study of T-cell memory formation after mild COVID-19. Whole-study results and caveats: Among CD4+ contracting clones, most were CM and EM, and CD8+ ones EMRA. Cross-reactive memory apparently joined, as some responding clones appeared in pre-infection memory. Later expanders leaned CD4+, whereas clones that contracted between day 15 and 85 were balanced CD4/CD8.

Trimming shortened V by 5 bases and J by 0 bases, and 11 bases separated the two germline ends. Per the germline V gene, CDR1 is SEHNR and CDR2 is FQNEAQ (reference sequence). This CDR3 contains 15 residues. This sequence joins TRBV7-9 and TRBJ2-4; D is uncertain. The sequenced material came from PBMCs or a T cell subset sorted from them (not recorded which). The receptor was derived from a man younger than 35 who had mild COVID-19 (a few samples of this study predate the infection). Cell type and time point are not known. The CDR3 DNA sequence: TGTGCCAGCAGCCCCCTGGGTCTAGCCAAAAACATTCAGTACTTC. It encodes CASSPLGLAKNIQYF.